This paragraph reports one T cell receptor beta chain. Lacking the conserved final phenylalanine or tryptophan, this CDR3 likely reflects a read error. Tregs were sorted as CD4+CD25+CD127-/low cells. TCRdb re-called the 5' RACE reads through MiXCR, storing one row per CDR3 protein. The table lists 9,500 to 10,000 distinct CDR3 sequences, around 15% of them singletons. CDR3 length equals 19 residues. Germline loops: CDR1 SGHTA, CDR2 FQGNSA. The V gene lost 5 bases and the J gene lost 4 bases, with 29 bases spanning the gap. The receptor's source is a female donor with breast cancer. The material sequenced was Tregs sorted from blood. This rearrangement joins TRBV7-2 to TRBJ1-1; D unclear. DNA of the CDR3: TGTGCCAGCAGCACCAGAGTGTGGGGAAACGGGATCGTTGGCACTGAAGCTTTCTCT. Amino acids: CASSTRVWGNGIVGTEAFS.